A single count supports the clone carrying this T cell receptor beta chain. Study processing details: Reference gene primer amplification in the assay estimated nucleated cell counts. TCRdb's copy holds only in-frame clones and misses some; the assay was immunoSEQ multiplex PCR. The V and J calls and the clone size are those of that table, but D and trimming were determined from the DNA. The table shows about 190,000 clones, with 83% occurring only once. These data belong to a study of blood T cell repertoires in COVID-19. About the research overall: The cDNA or gDNA used as material had been derived from T cells, B-cell-depleted T cells, or PBMCs.

The CDR3 sequence is 15 residues long. Germline lookup yields CDR1 SGHNT and CDR2 YYREEE (reference sequence). Trimming took 3 bases from V and 0 from J, leaving 9 bases between them. The sequence was obtained from a woman aged 40 to 50 with acute or convalescent COVID-19. The chain joins TRBV5-4 to TRBJ2-2; D uncertain. Sequenced input: peripheral blood. CDR3 region: CASSSEIANTGELFF. The CDR3 region has the DNA TGTGCCAGCAGCTCAGAAATCGCGAACACCGGGGAGCTGTTTTTT.